This T cell receptor beta chain stems from a study of cytomegalovirus exposure and HLA in healthy donors. To note about this clone: As yet, its antigen is unknown.

60 Vbeta and 13 Jbeta primers were used in PCR. Data came from immunoSEQ multiplex PCR; TCRdb stores just in-frame clones and leaves some out. The sample lists some 98,000 clones, about 80% occurring once. The CDR3 totals 16 residues. The germline gives CDR1 MNHEY, CDR2 SMNVEV (reference sequence). With 6 bases clipped from V and 1 base from J, the junction kept 7 bases outside the gene matches. Findings of the study overall: The authors later found TCR association rates varying by HLA locus, with DRB1 most and HLA-C fewest. Indistinguishable V segments, including TRBV6-2 and TRBV6-3, were excluded.

This sequence joins TRBV27 and TRBJ2-2; 8 positions agree with TRBD1. This receptor was taken from a female donor in good health and CMV-seropositive. Specimen: PBMCs. CDR3 loop: CASSRYDRGNTGELFF. Written as DNA, the CDR3 is TGTGCCAGCAGCCGCTATGACAGGGGGAACACCGGGGAGCTGTTTTTT.